The 2 T cell receptor beta chains listed next were all sequenced from one sample in a study of blood T cell repertoires in COVID-19. The assay was immunoSEQ multiplex PCR, and TCRdb's table has in-frame clones only and misses some. The table lists some 500,000 clones, about 88% of them singletons. Sequences were obtained from peripheral blood. Every receptor here comes from a woman aged 45-59 years with COVID-19, enrolled during active disease.

This chain links TRBV11-2 with TRBJ2-7, with 7 bases fitting TRBD1. Per germline, CDR1 SGHAT and CDR2 FQNNGV. V lost 3 bases and J lost 3; bases outside the gene matches: 11. The CDR3 runs 16 residues. CDR3 loop: CASSFDVPGQYYEQYF. CDR3 DNA sequence: TGTGCCAGCAGCTTCGACGTACCGGGACAGTACTACGAGCAGTACTTC.

The V call is TRBV7-7, the J call TRBJ2-2; 8 positions match TRBD1. This CDR3 region has 15 residues. V gave up 5 bases and J gave up 4 bases; unmatched junction bases: 6. CDR1 SSHAT and CDR2 FNYEAQ come from the germline V gene (reference sequence). The CDR3 DNA is TGTGCCAGCAGCGCAGGACAGGGCGCCACCGGGGAGCTGTTTTTT. As protein: CASSAGQGATGELFF.